A selection of T cell receptor beta chains follows, all from one sample in a study of blood T cell repertoires in COVID-19. Clones were read by immunoSEQ multiplex PCR, and TCRdb kept only the in-frame ones, dropping some. The repertoire holds about 150,000 clones, approximately 80% seen once, with over 5% in the top ten. The sample consisted of PBMCs or T cells enriched from blood (not recorded which). All receptors derive from a man between 65 and 85 years old who had been exposed to COVID-19. The CDR3 runs from the conserved cysteine through the conserved F or W. The order of the fields is V gene, clone size, D gene, J gene, CDR3 protein, CDR3 DNA. D genes are given only for firm matches. A clone size is listed for some rows: how often the clone was seen (once, few, many), or a class if it is expanded.

>TRBV9|few|TRBD1|TRBJ1-6
CASSATGVASPLHF
TGTGCCAGCAGTGCGACAGGGGTTGCTTCACCCCTCCACTTT
>TRBV30|NA|NA|TRBJ1-5
CAWSYQGGNQPQHF
TGTGCCTGGAGTTATCAGGGAGGGAATCAGCCCCAGCATTTT
>TRBV5-4|NA|NA|TRBJ1-1
CASSPGGRRGSTEAFF
TGTGCCAGCAGCCCCGGCGGTCGGCGGGGGAGCACTGAAGCTTTCTTT
>TRBV6-5|NA|NA|TRBJ1-1
CASTPEGQLNTEAFF
TGTGCCAGCACCCCAGAGGGACAACTGAACACTGAAGCTTTCTTT
>TRBV18|NA|TRBD1|TRBJ2-5
CASSNRQGRRNFVETQYF
TGTGCCAGCTCAAACCGACAGGGCAGGAGGAACTTCGTAGAGACCCAGTACTTC
>TRBV7-2|NA|NA|TRBJ2-3
CASSSRGSFTDTQYF
TGTGCCAGCAGCTCCAGGGGATCCTTCACAGATACGCAGTATTTT
>TRBV6-5|NA|NA|TRBJ1-1
CASSYDRVSEAFF
TGTGCCAGCAGTTACGATCGGGTCTCTGAAGCTTTCTTT
>TRBV5-1|once|TRBD2|TRBJ2-5
CASSSAGGDLKETQYF
TGCGCCAGCAGCTCCGCGGGAGGGGACTTAAAAGAGACCCAGTACTTC
>TRBV5-1|NA|TRBD1|TRBJ2-1
CASSREQGSNEQFF
TGCGCCAGCAGCCGGGAACAGGGGTCGAATGAGCAGTTCTTC
>TRBV18|NA|TRBD1|TRBJ1-2
CASSPKNPGQGLNYDYGYTF
TGTGCCAGCTCACCGAAAAATCCGGGACAGGGACTTAATTATGACTATGGCTACACCTTC
>TRBV5-4|NA|TRBD1|TRBJ2-3
CASSLSAGGLTDTQYF
TGTGCCAGCAGCTTGTCGGCAGGGGGCCTCACAGATACGCAGTATTTT
>TRBV5-5|once|TRBD1|TRBJ1-4
CASSLGQGTSNEKLFF
TGTGCCAGCAGCTTAGGACAGGGGACCTCTAATGAAAAACTGTTTTTT
>TRBV2|NA|NA|TRBJ2-1
CASSEGRGAYNEQFF
TGTGCCAGCAGTGAGGGTCGGGGAGCCTACAATGAGCAGTTCTTC
>TRBV3-1/TRBV3-2|NA|TRBD2|TRBJ2-7
CASSPTSGASYEQYF
TGTGCCAGCAGCCCCACTAGCGGGGCTTCCTACGAGCAGTACTTC
>TRBV6-1|NA|NA|TRBJ1-3
CASSEVRAGSGNTIYF
TGTGCCAGCAGTGAAGTGAGGGCAGGCTCTGGAAACACCATATATTTT
>TRBV6-5|few|TRBD2|TRBJ2-3
CASRFSGRADTQYF
TGTGCCAGCAGATTCAGCGGGAGGGCAGATACGCAGTATTTT
>TRBV13|NA|TRBD1|TRBJ2-3
CASSRSRGRNTDTQYF
TGTGCCAGCAGCCGTTCGAGGGGGCGAAACACAGATACGCAGTATTTT
>TRBV27|NA|NA|TRBJ1-3
CASSYQDPGDSGNTIYF
TGTGCCAGCAGTTATCAGGACCCGGGGGACTCTGGAAACACCATATATTTT
>TRBV6-4|NA|NA|TRBJ1-2
CASSDSPGTPSLGYTF
TGTGCCAGCAGTGATAGTCCCGGGACACCCTCTTTAGGCTACACCTTC
>TRBV24-1|NA|TRBD2|TRBJ2-1
CARIPKRAGVHNEQFF
TGTGCCAGGATCCCGAAGAGGGCGGGGGTCCACAATGAGCAGTTCTTC
>TRBV3-1/TRBV3-2|NA|TRBD1|TRBJ2-7
CASSPGQGTYEQYF
TGTGCCAGCAGCCCGGGACAGGGGACCTACGAGCAGTACTTC
>TRBV27|NA|NA|TRBJ2-2
CASRRLARHGNSNTGELFF
TGTGCCAGCAGGAGACTGGCGAGACACGGGAATTCGAACACCGGGGAGCTGTTTTTT
>TRBV5-4|NA|NA|TRBJ2-7
CASRESARGTYEQYF
TGTGCCAGCAGAGAGTCGGCCAGGGGAACTTACGAGCAGTACTTC
>TRBV5-1|few|TRBD1|TRBJ1-2
CASSFGQGGWYGYTF
TGCGCCAGCAGCTTTGGACAGGGAGGTTGGTATGGCTACACCTTC
>TRBV12-2|NA|NA|TRBJ2-1
CASRFSIWSRSYNEQFF
TGTGCAAGTCGCTTTTCTATCTGGAGCCGCTCCTACAATGAGCAGTTCTTC
>TRBV6-5|NA|TRBD1|TRBJ1-5
CASSQRQGNQPQHF
TGTGCCAGCAGTCAAAGACAGGGAAATCAGCCCCAGCATTTT
>TRBV28|NA|TRBD1|TRBJ2-7
CASSPGQGASRQYF
TGTGCCAGCAGCCCGGGACAGGGGGCTTCTAGGCAGTACTTC
>TRBV4-2|NA|NA|TRBJ1-3
CASSQAGTGNTIYF
TGTGCCAGCAGCCAAGCTGGGACAGGAAACACCATATATTTT
>TRBV18|once|NA|TRBJ1-4
CASSQMSQGQLFF
TGTGCCAGCTCACAAATGTCCCAGGGTCAACTGTTTTTT
>TRBV5-8|NA|TRBD1|TRBJ1-4
CASSPGGTRKEKLFF
TGTGCCAGCAGCCCAGGGGGGACAAGGAAAGAAAAACTGTTTTTT
>TRBV27|NA|NA|TRBJ2-3
CASSLTRDWLSTDTQYF
TGTGCCAGCAGTCTTACCCGGGACTGGCTTAGCACAGATACGCAGTATTTT
>TRBV6-5|few|NA|TRBJ1-2
CASSPGGGANYGYTF
TGTGCCAGCAGTCCGGGGGGGGGAGCTAACTATGGCTACACCTTC
>TRBV4-3|NA|NA|TRBJ1-1
CASSQDPGDTEAFF
TGCGCCAGCAGCCAAGATCCGGGGGACACTGAAGCTTTCTTT
>TRBV7-2|NA|NA|TRBJ2-3
CASSSAPSTDTQYF
TGTGCCAGCAGCTCAGCTCCTAGCACAGATACGCAGTATTTT
>TRBV9|NA|TRBD1|TRBJ1-1
CASSARTGEEAFF
TGTGCCAGCAGCGCTAGGACAGGGGAGGAAGCTTTCTTT
>TRBV18|NA|TRBD1|TRBJ1-2
CASSPRKGAYGYTF
TGTGCCAGCTCACCACGGAAGGGGGCATATGGCTACACCTTC
>TRBV2|NA|NA|TRBJ1-5
CASSGGTGRDQPQHF
TGTGCCAGCAGTGGGGGTACAGGGAGGGATCAGCCCCAGCATTTT
>TRBV9|NA|NA|TRBJ2-5
CASSFTGQETQYF
TGTGCCAGCAGCTTCACAGGGCAAGAGACCCAGTACTTC
>TRBV5-6|NA|NA|TRBJ1-6
CASSDRGRSPLHF
TGTGCCAGCAGCGATCGGGGTCGTTCGCCCCTCCACTTT
>TRBV4-3|NA|NA|TRBJ1-4
CASSHRNEKLFF
TGCGCCAGCAGCCACAGGAATGAAAAACTGTTTTTT
>TRBV19|NA|NA|TRBJ2-7
CASSIVKNRDYEQYF
TGTGCCAGTAGTATAGTGAAGAATCGGGACTACGAGCAGTACTTC
>TRBV5-1|NA|TRBD2|TRBJ2-2
CASSLALAGGGTGELFF
TGCGCCAGCAGCTTGGCACTAGCGGGAGGTGGAACCGGGGAGCTGTTTTTT
>TRBV27|few|TRBD1|TRBJ1-6
CASSPRTGYSPLHF
TGTGCCAGCAGCCCTCGGACAGGCTATTCACCCCTCCACTTT
>TRBV3-1/TRBV3-2|NA|TRBD2|TRBJ2-1
CASSQGRELGNEQFF
TGTGCCAGCAGCCAAGGGCGGGAGTTAGGCAATGAGCAGTTCTTC
>TRBV9|NA|TRBD2|TRBJ2-3
CASSVGGGRDTQYF
TGTGCCAGCAGCGTAGGTGGCGGGAGGGATACGCAGTATTTT
>TRBV9|NA|TRBD2|TRBJ2-7
CASTPTSGPYEQYF
TGTGCCAGCACCCCAACTAGCGGTCCTTACGAGCAGTACTTC
>TRBV28|NA|TRBD1|TRBJ1-2
CASTIPGQVYGYTF
TGTGCCAGCACAATCCCGGGACAGGTCTATGGCTACACCTTC
>TRBV11-2|NA|NA|TRBJ2-2
CASSLGVNTGELFF
TGTGCCAGCAGCTTAGGAGTGAACACCGGGGAGCTGTTTTTT
>TRBV21-1|once|NA|TRBJ1-2
CASSRESGYTF
TGTGCCAGCAGCCGCGAGAGCGGCTACACCTTC